This T cell receptor (beta chain) was retrieved from a study of blood T cell repertoires in COVID-19. V was shortened by 3 bases and J by 4 bases, with 12 bases between the two germline ends. Germline loops: CDR1 MNHNY, CDR2 SVGAGI (reference sequence). The CDR3 is 14 residues long. The method was immunoSEQ multiplex PCR; TCRdb's version includes in-frame clones alone and lacks a portion of them. The table lists fewer than 200,000 clones, around 87% of them singletons. The clonotype originates from a man between 40 and 49 years old with active or convalescent COVID-19. This sequence joins TRBV6-6 and TRBJ1-2, with D hard to call. Sequencing input: peripheral blood. The CDR3 spells CASSYGPNAYGYTF. CDR3 coding DNA: TGTGCCAGCAGTTATGGCCCGAACGCCTATGGCTACACCTTC.